This T cell receptor beta chain stems from a study of blood T cells in healthy people across ages. Study observations and caveats: Possibly, changes in expanded clonotypes were confounded because donor CMV status was unknown.

PCR was performed a second time for roughly 7 to 11 cycles using a sample-barcoded 5' primer and a J-beta primer mix. Researchers report that each sample yielded at least 2.5 million CDR3-containing paired-end reads. TCRdb reprocessed the 5' RACE reads via MiXCR and lists one record per CDR3 protein. The data hold 550,000 to 700,000 distinct CDR3 sequences, with 25% to 30% observed a single time. A word on this clonotype: The target antigen is unknown.

V dropped 0 bases and J dropped 4 bases, with 18 bases sitting between them. Germline CDR1 is DFQATT and CDR2 is SNEGSKA (reference sequence). CDR3 length: 17 amino acids. The TCR sequence derives from a woman aged 70-85 years in good health. The sequencing sample was made of blood. The chain couples TRBV20-1 to TRBJ1-4; tentatively, D is TRBD1 (6 bases). The CDR3 protein is CSARDLTGPFSNEKLFF. For the CDR3, the DNA is TGCAGTGCTAGAGACCTTACAGGGCCCTTCAGTAATGAAAAACTGTTTTTT.